This passage covers 11 T cell receptor beta chains from one sample sequenced in a study of cytomegalovirus exposure and HLA in healthy donors. Clones were sequenced by immunoSEQ multiplex PCR, and TCRdb holds only the in-frame ones, with some missing. The sample carries fewer than 400,000 clones, roughly 87% recorded once. The sequencing input was PBMCs. All receptors come from a man aged 25 to 40 in good health and CMV-seronegative.

The chain uses TRBV7-2 and TRBJ1-4, with D unresolved. The ends were cut back, 2 bases at V and 0 bases at J, with 10 bases in the middle. CDR1 is SGHTA and CDR2 is FQGNSA in the germline V gene. This CDR3 has 16 residues. In DNA form, the CDR3 reads TGTGCCAGCAGCTTAATCGCTACAGCAACTAATGAAAAACTGTTTTTT. As protein: CASSLIATATNEKLFF.

As concerns this clone: The identical CDR3 is also encoded by other nucleotide sequences in the sample. Written as DNA, the CDR3 is TGCGCCAGCAGCTTGGCCGGGGATGGCTACACCTTC. Encoded protein: CASSLAGDGYTF. This chain uses TRBV5-1 with TRBJ1-2, with D hard to call. Looked up from germline, CDR1 is SGHRS and CDR2 is YFSETQ. The CDR3 length is 12 residues. The V end was cut by 0 bases, the J end by 6 bases, with 6 bases between.

This clone has a handful of counts. The J gene is TRBJ1-2, the V gene TRBV6-1; TRBD1 is a possible D gene (6 bases). V was clipped by 3 bases and J by 0 bases, with 8 bases between them. CDR3 length equals 14 residues. CDR1 is MNHNS, CDR2 SASEGT, per germline. The CDR3 nucleotides read TGTGCCAGCAGTGATGGGGGCACTAACTATGGCTACACCTTC. Protein sequence: CASSDGGTNYGYTF.

The V and J genes are TRBV2 and TRBJ2-7, with unresolved D. CDR1 is SNHLY and CDR2 is FYNNEI in the germline V gene. The V gene lost 4 bases and the J gene lost 3 bases, with 10 bases spanning the gap. The CDR3 is made up of 13 amino acids. CDR3 residues: CASSGAQSYEQYF. The CDR3 bases are TGTGCCAGCAGTGGCGCACAGAGCTACGAGCAGTACTTC.

The J gene is TRBJ1-6, the V gene TRBV5-1, with D perhaps matching TRBD1 (5 bases). Trimming removed 4 bases at V and 8 bases at J, with 16 bases between. Germline V CDR1 and CDR2: SGHRS, YFSETQ. CDR3 length: 15 residues. This CDR3 reads CASSQDMLIDSPLHF. Here the CDR3 DNA reads TGCGCCAGCAGCCAGGACATGTTAATAGATTCACCCCTCCACTTT. Supplemented by reference TRBV5-1 and TRBJ1-6, the full variable domain reads KAGVTQTPRYLIKTRGQQVTLSCSPISGHRSVSWYQQTPGQGLQFLFEYFSETQRNKGNFPGRFSGRQFSNSRSEMNVSTLELGDSALYLCASSQDMLIDSPLHFGNGTRLTVT.

V and J are TRBV5-1 and TRBJ1-1, with D uncertain. The V end lost 9 bases, the J end lost 0 bases, and 12 bases lay between the germline ends. Germline V gives CDR1 SGHRS, CDR2 YFSETQ. The length of the CDR3 is 13 residues. The CDR3 protein is CATPIPMNTEAFF. CDR3 DNA: TGCGCCACTCCGATACCTATGAACACTGAAGCTTTCTTT.

The chain carries TRBV6-5 and TRBJ1-3; no clear D gene. The CDR3 loop spans 14 amino acids. V lost 5 bases and J lost 0, with 8 bases in between. Per germline, CDR1 MNHEY and CDR2 SVGAGI. The CDR3 region is CASSAGSSGNTIYF. The CDR3 DNA reads as TGTGCCAGCAGTGCGGGGTCCTCTGGAAACACCATATATTTT.

The chain has TRBV12-5 and TRBJ1-6, with D possibly being TRBD1 (5 bases). The CDR3 extends over 17 amino acids. CDR1 is LGHNT, CDR2 FRNRAP, per germline. Trimming cost V 0 bases and J 10 bases, with 19 bases left between them. CDR3 amino acids: CASGLVQELPVLSPLHF. As DNA, the CDR3 is TGTGCTAGTGGTTTGGTACAGGAACTGCCTGTTTTATCACCCCTCCACTTT.

The chain couples TRBV7-2 to TRBJ1-2, with TRBD1 as a possible D gene (6 bases). This CDR3 is built from 14 residues. Trimming cost V 1 base and J 2 bases, with 8 bases left between them. Germline V CDR1 and CDR2: SGHTA, FQGNSA. As DNA, the CDR3 is TGTGCCAGCAGCTTAGAACAGGGAAACTATGGCTACACCTTC. It codes for CASSLEQGNYGYTF.

The V and J genes are TRBV27 and TRBJ1-5, with 7 nucleotides matching TRBD1. V shed 5 bases and J 6 bases; nucleotides not matched to a gene: 10. The CDR3 totals 15 residues. Germline V CDR1 and CDR2: MNHEY, SMNVEV (reference sequence). DNA of the CDR3: TGTGCCAGCAGTCCAAATCCGGGACAGCTTCAGCCCCAGCATTTT. Translating gives CASSPNPGQLQPQHF.

CDR3 nucleotides: TGCGCCAGCAGCCAAGACCGGACTAGCGGAGGGGGAGAGACCCAGTACTTC. Its protein is CASSQDRTSGGGETQYF. The chain recombines TRBV4-1 with TRBJ2-5, with 10 nucleotides matching TRBD2. The CDR3 spans 17 residues. The germline gives CDR1 MGHRA, CDR2 YSYEKL. The junction had 8 bases not matched to a gene; V was cut back by 0 bases and J by 4 bases.